The 14 T cell receptor beta chains below come from one sample, sequenced in a study of blood T cells in healthy people across ages (dated by TCRdb to about 2015). The method was 5' RACE. For sequencing, an Illumina HiSeq 2500 was employed. The second PCR ran for about 6 to 12 cycles and used a J-beta primer mix along with a sample-barcoded 5' primer. Clones were called with MiXCR by TCRdb after fastp trimmed the public reads at Q25, and only in-frame beta chains were retained. All rows with the same CDR3 protein become a single entry with the most common DNA and genes. This sample is represented by roughly 1,500,000 distinct CDR3 sequences; about 31% of them were singletons. The ten most abundant clones make up roughly 12% of the sample. Sequences were obtained from blood. The receptors stem from a woman aged 25-40 years in good health.

The chain couples TRBV12-3 or TRBV12-4 to TRBJ2-5, with D perhaps assigned TRBD1 or TRBD2 (7 bases each). CDR3 length equals 14 residues. The V and J ends lost 6 bases and 9 bases respectively, with 20 bases between them. CDR3 in DNA: TGTGCCAGCAGCCAGGGGGAGGGTGGGACGGCCCAGTACTTC. It specifies CASSQGEGGTAQYF.

The chain couples TRBV6-1 to TRBJ1-1, with no clear D. Germline CDR1 and CDR2: MNHNS and SASEGT. This CDR3 contains 13 residues. The germline V and J ends were trimmed by 10 bases and 6 bases, with 18 bases remaining between them. The CDR3 reads CATRLKREAEAFF. The DNA of the CDR3 is TGTGCCACTCGTCTGAAGCGAGAGGCTGAAGCTTTCTTT.

The chain links TRBV4-1 to TRBJ1-4; 7 nucleotides match TRBD1. Unmatched junction bases numbered 12, after V lost 4 bases and J lost 10 bases. Germline CDR1 is MGHRA and CDR2 is YSYEKL. This CDR3 has 15 amino acids. The CDR3 reads CASSPGVGGGGKLFF. The DNA of the CDR3 is TGCGCCAGCAGCCCAGGTGTAGGGGGCGGCGGAAAACTGTTTTTT.

The rearrangement links TRBV6-2 or TRBV6-3 to TRBJ1-5, with D unresolved. V gave up 2 bases and J gave up 5 bases, with 10 bases separating them. The germline V gene encodes CDR1 MNHEY and CDR2 SVGEGT. This CDR3 is built from 14 residues. The chain's CDR3 is CASSYVGRHQPQHF. CDR3 sequence (DNA): TGTGCCAGCAGTTACGTAGGCCGACATCAGCCCCAGCATTTT.

This clonotype was seen just once. The V gene is TRBV7-2, the J gene TRBJ2-1, with TRBD2 identical over 9 bases. This CDR3 is 16 amino acids long. V dropped 2 bases and J dropped 3; count of bases not matched to a gene: 5. Germline assignment: CDR1 SGHTA and CDR2 FQGNSA. The CDR3 spells CASSLNSGGLYNEQFF. The CDR3 DNA is TGTGCCAGCAGCTTAAATAGCGGGGGCCTCTACAATGAGCAGTTCTTC.

V and J are TRBV20-1 and TRBJ2-3, with unresolved D. V was shortened by 0 bases and J by 2 bases, with 9 bases between the two germline ends. This CDR3 has 14 amino acids. The germline V gene has CDR1 DFQATT and CDR2 SNEGSKA (reference sequence). The CDR3 nucleotides are TGCAGTGCTAGAGATTATGAACTCACAGATACGCAGTATTTT. Translating it yields CSARDYELTDTQYF.

The CDR3 spells CASSLGGSGGHWEQFF. The DNA for the CDR3 is TGTGCCAGCAGCCTGGGGGGTAGCGGGGGCCATTGGGAGCAGTTCTTC. The gene calls are TRBV9 and TRBJ2-1; 9 nucleotides align to TRBD2. This CDR3 is 16 amino acids long. Germline V CDR1 and CDR2: SGDLS, YYNGEE. V trimming: 4 bases; J trimming: 10 bases; junction bases outside the gene matches: 15.

This clonotype was recorded once. The V gene is TRBV9, the J gene TRBJ1-1; 7 bases fit TRBD1. From germline, CDR1 is SGDLS and CDR2 YYNGEE. The CDR3 runs to 13 residues. V trimming: 0 bases; J trimming: 10 bases; junction bases outside the gene matches: 6. The CDR3 reads CASSVGRGRRAFF. CDR3 DNA: TGTGCCAGCAGCGTAGGGAGGGGGCGACGAGCTTTCTTT. The entire variable domain, with the rest obtained from reference TRBV9 and TRBJ1-1, is as follows: DSGVTQTPKHLITATGQRVTLRCSPRSGDLSVYWYQQSLDQGLQFLIQYYNGEERAKGNILERFSAQQFPDLHSELNLSSLELGDSALYFCASSVGRGRRAFFGQGTRLTVV.

This clonotype was picked up a small number of times. The chain carries TRBV15 and TRBJ1-1; D perhaps matches TRBD1 (5 bases). The CDR3 is 15 amino acids. Germline V lookup: CDR1 LNHNV, CDR2 YYDKDF (reference sequence). The ends were cut back, 2 bases at V and 8 bases at J, with 18 bases in the middle. The CDR3 region has the DNA TGTGCCACCAGCAGAAATCGGGGGGACGCTGGGGAAGCTTTCTTT. Protein sequence: CATSRNRGDAGEAFF.

The chain employs TRBV6-1 and TRBJ2-7; maybe TRBD2 (6 bases). The CDR3 covers 16 residues. Deletions cut 4 bases from V and 3 bases from J, with 19 bases between. Germline V lookup: CDR1 MNHNS, CDR2 SASEGT. The CDR3 reads CASSGAGYQGSYEQYF. DNA for the CDR3: TGTGCCAGCAGTGGAGCGGGCTACCAGGGAAGCTACGAGCAGTACTTC.

J is TRBJ2-5 and V is TRBV5-6, with D possibly matching TRBD1 (6 bases). Germline CDR1 SGHDT, CDR2 YYEEEE. Trimming pared 3 bases from V and 2 bases from J, leaving 14 bases between. This CDR3 has 15 amino acids. The chain's CDR3 is CASSWDKDTQETQYF. CDR3 bases: TGTGCCAGCAGCTGGGACAAGGACACTCAAGAGACCCAGTACTTC. The entire variable domain, with the rest obtained from reference TRBV5-6 and TRBJ2-5, is as follows: DAGVTQSPTHLIKTRGQQVTLRCSPKSGHDTVSWYQQALGQGPQFIFQYYEEEERQRGNFPDRFSGHQFPNYSSELNVNALLLGDSALYLCASSWDKDTQETQYFGPGTRLLVL.

V usage is TRBV20-1 and J usage is TRBJ1-6; TRBD1 might be the D (5 bases). V shed 6 bases and J shed 8 bases, with 17 bases lying between them. CDR3 length: 14 amino acids. The germline V gene has CDR1 DFQATT and CDR2 SNEGSKA (reference sequence). The CDR3 DNA is TGCAGTGCCAAATACCGGGGACCGTATTCACCCCTCCACTTT. This sequence encodes CSAKYRGPYSPLHF.

This clonotype was seen ten or more times. The chain recombines TRBV29-1 with TRBJ2-5, with D maybe TRBD2 (5 bases). This CDR3 is 16 amino acids long. Germline loops: CDR1 SQVTM, CDR2 ANQGSEA. V lost 6 bases to trimming and J lost 5 bases, with 25 bases between them. The CDR3 sequence: CSVRWGKRPWTETQYF. In nucleotides, the CDR3 is TGCAGCGTCCGGTGGGGTAAGCGGCCCTGGACGGAGACCCAGTACTTC.

This clonotype appeared many times. This sequence joins TRBV11-2 and TRBJ2-3; TRBD2 matches 12 bases. The CDR3 has 15 amino acids. Germline CDR1 reads SGHAT; CDR2 reads FQNNGV. V lost 0 bases and J lost 5; bases outside the gene matches: 0. The CDR3 protein is CASSLELAGGDTQYF. The CDR3 bases are TGTGCCAGCAGCTTAGAACTAGCGGGGGGAGATACGCAGTATTTT. Complete variable domain (other parts from reference TRBV11-2 and TRBJ2-3): EAGVAQSPRYKIIEKRQSVAFWCNPISGHATLYWYQQILGQGPKLLIQFQNNGVVDDSQLPKDRFSAERLKGVDSTLKIQPAKLEDSAVYLCASSLELAGGDTQYFGPGTRLTVL.